These 10 T cell receptor beta chains were sequenced from one sample in a study of blood T cell repertoires in COVID-19. Here immunoSEQ multiplex PCR was the method, and the copy in TCRdb shows in-frame clones only, minus some. This sample has approximately 240,000 clones, with approximately 82% found just once. Sequenced sample: peripheral blood. The receptors stem from a woman aged 40-49 years who had recovered from COVID-19.

The sample holds one count of this clone. Mismatch with germline at one junction end may stem from a read error. The gene calls are TRBV7-7 and TRBJ2-2, with 14 bases that match TRBD2. The CDR3 extends over 16 amino acids. Germline values: CDR1 SSHAT, CDR2 FNYEAQ (reference sequence). The CDR3 sequence is CASSWGLAGDTGELFF. Here the CDR3 DNA reads TGTGCTAGCAGCTGGGGACTAGCGGGAGACACCGGGGAGCTGTTTTTT.

The chain is built from TRBV20-1 and TRBJ2-3; D unclear. Trimming shortened V by 5 bases and J by 6 bases, and 9 bases separated the two germline ends. The length of the CDR3 is 11 residues. CDR1 is DFQATT, CDR2 SNEGSKA, per germline (reference sequence). CDR3 amino acids: CSAPNVDTQYF. CDR3 in DNA: TGCAGTGCTCCTAACGTCGATACGCAGTATTTT.

The CDR3 coding sequence is TGCGCCAGCAGCCAAGAGATCGGGAATCGTTGGTCAGCCGTGGCCCAGCATTTT. It specifies CASSQEIGNRWSAVAQHF. The chain employs TRBV4-3 and TRBJ1-5; D gene uncertain. Germline V CDR1 and CDR2: LGHNA, YSLEER. This CDR3 comprises 18 residues. Trimming left V 0 bases short and J 11 bases short, with 26 bases between.

J is TRBJ1-5 and V is TRBV28; D remains ambiguous. Between the trimmed V and J ends, which lost 7 bases and 2 bases, there was a span of 12 bases. CDR1 MDHEN and CDR2 SYDVKM come from the germline V gene. This CDR3 spans 14 amino acids. CDR3 sequence (DNA): TGTGCCAGCATTCGACACGGGGGCAATCAGCCCCAGCATTTT. It is translated as CASIRHGGNQPQHF.

This clone appeared once. This chain uses TRBV6-5 with TRBJ1-2; TRBD1 agrees at 7 bases. V lost 7 bases and J lost 5; bases outside the gene matches: 10. CDR3 size: 14 residues. The germline V gene has CDR1 MNHEY and CDR2 SVGAGI. CDR3 residues: CASTRLGTEYGYTF. The DNA of the CDR3 is TGTGCCAGCACCCGCTTAGGGACAGAGTATGGCTACACCTTC.

This chain connects TRBV11-2 to TRBJ2-7; D remains unclear. The CDR3 sequence is 11 residues long. CDR1 and CDR2 (germline): SGHAT, FQNNGV. V was pared by 6 bases and J by 3 bases, with 6 bases between. The CDR3 here is CASSSLYEQYF. In DNA, the CDR3 is TGTGCCAGCAGTTCACTCTACGAGCAGTACTTC.

The chain carries TRBV19 and TRBJ1-6; D not resolved. Looked up from germline, CDR1 is LNHDA and CDR2 is SQIVND (reference sequence). Trimming shortened V by 7 bases and J by 0 bases, and 10 bases separated the two germline ends. CDR3 length: 15 amino acids. CDR3 region: CASNSDISYNSPLHF. DNA of the CDR3: TGTGCCAGTAACTCCGACATCTCCTATAATTCACCCCTCCACTTT.

This chain uses TRBV7-2 with TRBJ2-7, with 8 bases lining up with TRBD1. With V trimmed by 5 bases and J by 2 bases, 5 bases remained unmatched. Germline V gene sequence: CDR1 SGHTA, CDR2 FQGNSA. There are 14 residues in the CDR3. CDR3 sequence: CASSRTGITYEQYF. CDR3 nucleotide sequence: TGTGCCAGCAGCCGGACAGGGATCACCTACGAGCAGTACTTC.

This chain joins TRBV5-8 and TRBJ1-2; the D gene is possibly TRBD1 (6 bases). V lost 1 base to trimming and J lost 7 bases, with 11 bases between them. CDR1 is SGHTS, CDR2 YDEGEE, per germline. The CDR3 length is 13 residues. In DNA form, the CDR3 reads TGTGCCAGCAGCTTGACAGGGCACCGTGGCTACACCTTC. It is translated as CASSLTGHRGYTF. Supplemented by reference TRBV5-8 and TRBJ1-2, the full variable domain reads EAGVTQSPTHLIKTRGQQATLRCSPISGHTSVYWYQQALGLGLQFLLWYDEGEERNRGNFPPRFSGRQFPNYSSELNVNALELEDSALYLCASSLTGHRGYTFGSGTRLTVV.

The rearrangement joins TRBV6-1 to TRBJ2-2, with 7 bases lining up with TRBD1. The CDR3 length is 18 residues. V gave up 2 bases and J gave up 4 bases; unmatched junction bases: 13. The germline V gene has CDR1 MNHNS and CDR2 SASEGT. CDR3 in amino acids: CASSELGEGAPGTGELFF. Written as DNA, the CDR3 is TGTGCCAGCAGTGAACTAGGAGAGGGGGCGCCGGGCACCGGGGAGCTGTTTTTT.